These 29 T cell receptor beta chains share one sample of origin, sequenced in a study of cytomegalovirus exposure and HLA in healthy donors. Primers included in the PCR were 60 Vbeta and 13 Jbeta primers. Clones were sequenced by immunoSEQ multiplex PCR, and TCRdb holds only the in-frame ones, with some missing. The sample includes under 250,000 clones, around four fifths of them seen just once. Sequencing was performed on PBMCs. All receptors derive from a boy between 2 and 10 years old in good health and CMV-seronegative.

The gene calls are TRBV30 and TRBJ1-1; D unresolved. Germline loops: CDR1 GTSNPN, CDR2 SVGIG (reference sequence). The CDR3 consists of 12 residues. V lost 2 bases, J lost 5 bases, and 9 bases lay in between. The CDR3 sequence is CAWSPSGTEAFF. CDR3 nucleotides: TGTGCCTGGAGTCCTAGTGGGACTGAAGCTTTCTTT.

The chain links TRBV6-5 to TRBJ1-3, with D possibly matching TRBD1 (6 bases). The V end was cut by 4 bases, the J end by 4 bases, with 17 bases between. Germline V CDR1 and CDR2: MNHEY, SVGAGI. The CDR3 is made up of 16 amino acids. Here the CDR3 reads CASSFSRGNRGNTIYF. CDR3 sequence (DNA): TGTGCCAGCAGTTTCTCAAGGGGGAATCGGGGAAACACCATATATTTT.

The chain is built from TRBV4-2 and TRBJ1-2; D may be TRBD1 (5 bases). Deletions cut 4 bases from V and 4 bases from J, with 16 bases between. The CDR3 consists of 15 residues. Germline V CDR1 and CDR2: LGHNA, YNFKEQ. Here the CDR3 DNA reads TGTGCCAGCAGCCTCAGGGAAGGGGAAGGCTATGGCTACACCTTC. Its protein product is CASSLREGEGYGYTF.

The chain is built from TRBV18 and TRBJ1-5, with 8 bases matching TRBD1. The CDR3 consists of 14 residues. Germline V gene data show CDR1 as KGHSH and CDR2 as LQKENI. Losses at the gene ends were 5 bases for V and 7 bases for J; bases not matched to a gene: 7. Here the CDR3 DNA reads TGTGCCAGCTCAAAACAGGGGGACCGGCAGCCCCAGCATTTT. The encoded protein is CASSKQGDRQPQHF. The full variable domain, with the rest looked up from reference TRBV18 and TRBJ1-5, is NAGVMQNPRHLVRRRGQEARLRCSPMKGHSHVYWYRQLPEEGLKFMVYLQKENIIDESGMPKERFSAEFPKEGPSILRIQQVVRGDSAAYFCASSKQGDRQPQHFGDGTRLSIL.

The chain links TRBV6-5 to TRBJ2-7, with 10 bases that match TRBD1. V gave up 3 bases and J gave up 8 bases; unmatched junction bases: 7. This CDR3 comprises 14 residues. Germline V CDR1 and CDR2: MNHEY, SVGAGI. CDR3 nucleotides: TGTGCCAGCAGTTATCGACAGGGGGCACAGAAGCAGTACTTC. Translation: CASSYRQGAQKQYF.

V usage is TRBV19 and J usage is TRBJ2-1, with a weak D call TRBD2 (6 bases). The germline gives CDR1 LNHDA, CDR2 SQIVND (reference sequence). The CDR3 is made up of 13 amino acids. Trimming left V 7 bases short and J 8 bases short, with 15 bases between. This chain's CDR3 is CASTPGLYHEQFF. DNA for the CDR3: TGTGCCAGTACCCCGGGACTGTACCATGAGCAGTTCTTC.

V is TRBV6-5 and J is TRBJ2-2; a possible D gene is TRBD1 (6 bases). Per the germline V gene, CDR1 is MNHEY and CDR2 is SVGAGI. V was cut by 1 base and J by 0 bases, with 9 bases left in between. The CDR3 runs to 16 residues. In nucleotides, the CDR3 is TGTGCCAGCAGTTACTTGGGACACCCGAACACCGGGGAGCTGTTTTTT. Residues: CASSYLGHPNTGELFF.

The rearrangement joins TRBV5-1 to TRBJ2-1; TRBD2 matches 7 bases. Losses at the gene ends were 4 bases for V and 0 bases for J; bases not matched to a gene: 10. Germline CDR1 and CDR2: SGHRS and YFSETQ. The CDR3 totals 17 residues. The CDR3 region has the DNA TGCGCCAGCAGCCTCCGGGACTACCCTAGCTCCTACAATGAGCAGTTCTTC. Translated: CASSLRDYPSSYNEQFF.

This clone was detected ten times or more. The chain recombines TRBV5-4 with TRBJ2-7; 10 nucleotides line up with TRBD2. Germline CDR1 reads SGHNT; CDR2 reads YYREEE (reference sequence). The CDR3 is made up of 17 amino acids. Losses at the gene ends were 0 bases for V and 6 bases for J; bases not matched to a gene: 12. CDR3 in amino acids: CASSLGPFSGGALEQYF. The CDR3 bases are TGTGCCAGCAGCTTGGGACCATTCAGCGGGGGGGCCCTCGAGCAGTACTTC.

The chain carries TRBV5-1 and TRBJ1-1, with 9 bases matching TRBD1. The germline V gene has CDR1 SGHRS and CDR2 YFSETQ. The CDR3 contains 17 residues. The trim removed 4 bases at V and 0 bases at J, leaving 10 bases unmatched. CDR3 coding DNA: TGCGCCAGCAGCCTGAACCGGGACAGGGACCTGAACACTGAAGCTTTCTTT. Amino acids: CASSLNRDRDLNTEAFF. The complete variable domain, with remaining parts taken from reference TRBV5-1 and TRBJ1-1, reads KAGVTQTPRYLIKTRGQQVTLSCSPISGHRSVSWYQQTPGQGLQFLFEYFSETQRNKGNFPGRFSGRQFSNSRSEMNVSTLELGDSALYLCASSLNRDRDLNTEAFFGQGTRLTVV.

This clone appeared a single time. The chain combines TRBV18 with TRBJ1-4, with D uncertain. Germline CDR1 KGHSH, CDR2 LQKENI. V lost 0 bases and J lost 8, with 10 bases in between. The CDR3 sequence is 14 residues long. CDR3: CASSPPGGGEKLFF. The CDR3 DNA reads as TGTGCCAGCTCACCACCGGGTGGAGGAGAAAAACTGTTTTTT.

The J gene is TRBJ2-2, the V gene TRBV29-1; 8 bases align to TRBD1. V lost 1 base and J lost 7; bases outside the gene matches: 11. The length of the CDR3 is 16 residues. CDR1 and CDR2 (germline): SQVTM, ANQGSEA. CDR3 sequence: CSVEVGRTGSVGELFF. DNA of the CDR3: TGCAGCGTTGAAGTGGGGAGGACAGGGTCGGTCGGGGAGCTGTTTTTT.

The chain couples TRBV20-1 to TRBJ1-1; D remains unclear. Germline lookup yields CDR1 DFQATT and CDR2 SNEGSKA (reference sequence). The CDR3 runs 8 residues. CDR3 in amino acids: CTVVRAFF. The CDR3 DNA is TGCACGGTGGTGAGAGCTTTCTTT.

The chain recombines TRBV7-9 with TRBJ2-7, with D maybe TRBD1 (6 bases). There are 14 residues in the CDR3. Germline V gives CDR1 SEHNR, CDR2 FQNEAQ (reference sequence). V shed 4 bases and J shed 4 bases, with 14 bases lying between them. The CDR3 DNA follows: TGTGCCAGCAGCTCGGGGACATGGAGATACGAGCAGTACTTC. Translating gives CASSSGTWRYEQYF.

The chain couples TRBV6-5 to TRBJ2-2; 9 nucleotides align to TRBD1. J was trimmed by 4 bases and V by 8 bases; bases with no gene match: 8. Germline-derived CDR1 and CDR2 are MNHEY and SVGAGI. The CDR3 consists of 15 residues. For the CDR3, the DNA is TGTGCCAGCTCCCGGACAGGGGTTACCACCGGGGAGCTGTTTTTT. The encoded protein is CASSRTGVTTGELFF.

The rearrangement joins TRBV4-2 to TRBJ2-6, with D perhaps matching TRBD1 (6 bases). V shed 1 base and J shed 3 bases, with 7 bases lying between them. CDR1 LGHNA and CDR2 YNFKEQ come from the germline V gene. CDR3 length equals 15 residues. The CDR3 protein is CASSQARGGANVLTF. CDR3 DNA sequence: TGTGCCAGCAGCCAAGCCAGGGGTGGGGCCAACGTCCTGACTTTC.

This clone was seen only once. The rearrangement links TRBV4-1 to TRBJ2-5, with unresolved D. Trimming shortened V by 0 bases and J by 2 bases, and 7 bases separated the two germline ends. Germline values: CDR1 MGHRA, CDR2 YSYEKL. This CDR3 spans 14 amino acids. The CDR3: CASSQDPQQETQYF. As DNA, the CDR3 is TGCGCCAGCAGCCAAGATCCCCAACAAGAGACCCAGTACTTC.

V usage is TRBV12-5 and J usage is TRBJ2-7, with unresolved D. The V gene's germline CDR1 is LGHNT and CDR2 FRNRAP. This CDR3 is built from 10 residues. V was pared by 4 bases and J by 13 bases, with 11 bases between. CDR3 residues: CASGSPLPYF. The DNA of the CDR3 is TGTGCTAGTGGTTCCCCACTCCCTTACTTC.

The chain has TRBV11-1 and TRBJ2-7, with 9 bases lining up with TRBD1. Germline CDR1 and CDR2: SGHAT and FQDESV (reference sequence). The CDR3 length is 15 residues. J was trimmed by 5 bases and V by 5 bases; bases with no gene match: 10. CDR3 protein: CASSPTGDRVHEQYF. CDR3 in DNA: TGTGCCAGCAGCCCAACCGGGGACAGGGTCCACGAGCAGTACTTC.

The chain recombines TRBV7-2 with TRBJ1-1; a possible D gene is TRBD1 (6 bases). The germline gives CDR1 SGHTA, CDR2 FQGNSA. The V and J ends lost 5 bases and 1 base respectively, with 11 bases between them. CDR3 length: 14 amino acids. In DNA form, the CDR3 reads TGTGCCAGCAGCCCTCAACAGGGGAACACTGAAGCTTTCTTT. The encoded protein is CASSPQQGNTEAFF.

This chain connects TRBV6-1 to TRBJ2-3, with 8 bases aligning to TRBD1. From germline, CDR1 is MNHNS and CDR2 SASEGT. Unmatched junction bases numbered 11, after V lost 7 bases and J lost 5 bases. This CDR3 spans 15 amino acids. The CDR3 region is CASTRTGSEGDTQYF. DNA for the CDR3: TGTGCCAGCACCAGGACAGGGAGTGAGGGAGATACGCAGTATTTT.

This rearrangement joins TRBV7-6 to TRBJ2-5, with 10 nucleotides matching TRBD1. Germline V lookup: CDR1 SGHVS, CDR2 FNYEAQ. There are 16 residues in the CDR3. Trimming took 4 bases from V and 2 from J; bases not matched to a gene: 7. CDR3 DNA sequence: TGTGCCAGCAGCTACCGACAGGGGGCACCTCAAGAGACCCAGTACTTC. It is translated as CASSYRQGAPQETQYF.

The V gene is TRBV6-5, the J gene TRBJ1-1; TRBD1 agrees at 8 bases. Germline CDR1 and CDR2: MNHEY and SVGAGI. The CDR3 is 15 amino acids. V was clipped by 0 bases and J by 2 bases; unmatched bases: 2. The CDR3 DNA follows: TGTGCCAGCAGTTACTCACCAGGGGGCAACACTGAAGCTTTCTTT. It specifies CASSYSPGGNTEAFF.

V gene TRBV7-2 combines with J gene TRBJ1-2; 7 bases are shared with TRBD1. The CDR3 contains 14 residues. V shed 4 bases, J shed 7 bases, and the junction held 9 bases outside the gene matches. CDR1 and CDR2 (germline): SGHTA, FQGNSA. The CDR3 sequence is CASSSEVRGVGYTF. The CDR3 coding sequence is TGTGCCAGCAGCTCAGAGGTCAGGGGGGTTGGCTACACCTTC.

This clone came up a few times. CDR3 sequence reads: CASSEDGGSGANVLTF. CDR3 nucleotide sequence: TGTGCCAGCAGTGAAGACGGGGGCTCTGGGGCCAACGTCCTGACTTTC. The V gene is TRBV6-1, the J gene TRBJ2-6; tentative D call: TRBD2 (6 bases). Trimming removed 1 base from V and 0 bases from J, with 7 bases in between. Germline V gene lookup returns CDR1 MNHNS and CDR2 SASEGT. The CDR3 is 16 residues long.

The chain couples TRBV6-5 to TRBJ1-1; D may be TRBD1 (5 bases). The CDR3 is made up of 14 amino acids. From germline, CDR1 is MNHEY and CDR2 SVGAGI. V gave up 4 bases and J gave up 4 bases, with 13 bases separating them. The chain's CDR3 is CASSFSQASTEAFF. The CDR3 DNA sequence: TGTGCCAGCAGTTTCTCACAGGCATCCACTGAAGCTTTCTTT.

This chain joins TRBV5-6 and TRBJ2-3; weak D call: TRBD1 (7 bases). There are 15 residues in the CDR3. The germline gives CDR1 SGHDT, CDR2 YYEEEE. The germline V and J ends were trimmed by 4 bases and 0 bases, with 12 bases remaining between them. CDR3 coding DNA: TGTGCCAGCAGCCAGGGGGGATTTAGCACAGATACGCAGTATTTT. Translated, it gives CASSQGGFSTDTQYF. Based on the CDR3 plus reference TRBV5-6 and TRBJ2-3, the full variable domain is DAGVTQSPTHLIKTRGQQVTLRCSPKSGHDTVSWYQQALGQGPQFIFQYYEEEERQRGNFPDRFSGHQFPNYSSELNVNALLLGDSALYLCASSQGGFSTDTQYFGPGTRLTVL.

The rearrangement joins TRBV2 to TRBJ2-3; D might be TRBD2 (6 bases). The CDR3 spans 17 residues. Trimming removed 8 bases at V and 6 bases at J, with 27 bases between. Germline V gene data show CDR1 as SNHLY and CDR2 as FYNNEI. CDR3 residues: CASAITLGGPDSDTQYF. In nucleotides, the CDR3 is TGTGCCAGCGCGATCACCCTGGGGGGTCCAGATTCCGATACGCAGTATTTT.

The J gene is TRBJ2-1, the V gene TRBV7-8; D perhaps matches TRBD2 (5 bases). V was shortened by 0 bases and J by 6 bases, with 12 bases between the two germline ends. CDR1 and CDR2 from the germline V gene are SGHVS and FQNEAQ. The CDR3 contains 15 residues. CDR3 DNA: TGTGCCAGCAGCTTAGCATGGGGAGAAGGCAATGAGCAGTTCTTC. It is translated as CASSLAWGEGNEQFF. Based on the CDR3 plus reference TRBV7-8 and TRBJ2-1, the full variable domain is GAGVSQSPRYKVAKRGQDVALRCDPISGHVSLFWYQQALGQGPEFLTYFQNEAQLDKSGLPSDRFFAERPEGSVSTLKIQRTQQEDSAVYLCASSLAWGEGNEQFFGPGTRLTVL.